This T cell receptor beta chain was sequenced in a study of spatial heterogeneity in lung cancer. Study-level information: Raw sequencing reads included, on average, more than 8.5 appearances of each unique TCR and UMI combination. Regarding the study as a whole: There were more appearances of ubiquitous expanded tumor TCRs in blood at resection than at follow-up.

Individually, TCR cDNA molecules were each labelled with a unique molecular identifier. TCRdb re-derived calls from the 5' RACE reads in MiXCR, one entry per CDR3 protein. Of some 11,000 distinct CDR3 sequences listed, roughly 24% were seen once; the top ten hold roughly 33%. Time point here: sample taken at primary tumor resection. Tumor, nontumor lung or frozen PBMC supplied whole RNA that was sequenced unsorted. Donors were 72 untreated early-stage non-small cell lung cancer patients. The junction had 3 bases not matched to a gene; V was cut back by 6 bases and J by 2 bases. The CDR3 runs to 12 residues. Germline CDR1 reads SQVTM; CDR2 reads ANQGSEA. Comment on this clonotype: Its specificity is not known.

The V and J genes are TRBV29-1 and TRBJ2-5; 7 nucleotides agree with TRBD2. The TCR sequence derives from a female donor with early-stage non-small cell lung cancer. The sample in question was PBMCs, obtained at surgery. In nucleotides, the CDR3 is TGCAGCGTCGGGCGGGAGCAAGAGACCCAGTACTTC. Translating it yields CSVGREQETQYF.